This TCR beta chain is from a study of T cells in localized non-small cell lung cancer. The CDR3 consists of 15 residues. With 2 bases clipped from V and 6 bases from J, the junction kept 8 bases outside the gene matches. Germline CDR1 MNHEY, CDR2 SVGAGI. Clones were sequenced by immunoSEQ multiplex PCR, and TCRdb holds only the in-frame ones, with some missing. The table includes 100,000 to 150,000 clones, roughly 90% detected once. The source of this sequence is a female donor older than 55 with stage I lung adenocarcinoma. The chain is built from TRBV6-5 and TRBJ2-7, with 9 bases lining up with TRBD1. The starting material was peripheral blood, obtained before any cancer treatment. This CDR3 reads CASSYQGQGGGEQYF. In nucleotides, the CDR3 is TGTGCCAGCAGTTACCAGGGACAGGGTGGGGGCGAGCAGTACTTC.